This T cell receptor (beta chain) derives from a study of cytomegalovirus exposure and HLA in healthy donors. Looking at the study overall: Drawn from HLA-typed donors, about 82 million unique TCRs were held in an early data release.

In the PCR, 60 Vbeta and 13 Jbeta primers were used. Generated by immunoSEQ multiplex PCR, the TCRdb table keeps only in-frame clones and is missing some. Altogether fewer than 150,000 clones are present, approximately 77% being singletons, with the ten largest covering 4.9%. This clone has only one observation. Its antigen remains unknown. One end of the junction fails to match germline, which may point to a read error. Study conclusions and caveats: A previous analysis found most TCR beta V segments productive roughly 87% or roughly 30% of the time. Rarity held for most TCR sequences, but there were some public TCRs that occurred in many donors.

Source material: PBMCs. This TCR derives from a woman in her forties or fifties in good health and CMV-seronegative.

CDR3 nucleotides: TGTTCCAGCAGCCCTTGGGCTAGCGGGGAGTACGAGCAGTACTTC. Its protein is CSSSPWASGEYEQYF. J is TRBJ2-7 and V is TRBV7-9; TRBD2 matches at 9 bases. Germline V CDR1 and CDR2: SEHNR, FQNEAQ (reference sequence). CDR3 length: 15 amino acids. The full variable domain, rest sourced from reference TRBV7-9 and TRBJ2-7, is DTGVSQNPRHKITKRGQNVTFRCDPISEHNRLYWYRQTLGQGPEFLTYFQNEAQLEKSRLLSDRFSAERPKGSFSTLEIQRTEQGDSAMYLCSSSPWASGEYEQYFGPGTRLTVT.